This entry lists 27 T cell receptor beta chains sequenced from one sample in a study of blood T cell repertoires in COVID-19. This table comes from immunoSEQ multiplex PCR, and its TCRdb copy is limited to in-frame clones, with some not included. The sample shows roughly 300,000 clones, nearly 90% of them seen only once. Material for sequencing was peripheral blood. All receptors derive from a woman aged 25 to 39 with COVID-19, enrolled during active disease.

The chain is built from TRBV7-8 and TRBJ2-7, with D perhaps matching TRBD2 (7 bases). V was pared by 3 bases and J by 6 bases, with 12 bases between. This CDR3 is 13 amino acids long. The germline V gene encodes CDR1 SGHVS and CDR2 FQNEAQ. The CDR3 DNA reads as TGTGCCAGCAGCTTGAGGGGGGGTATCGAGCAGTACGTC. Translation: CASSLRGGIEQYV.

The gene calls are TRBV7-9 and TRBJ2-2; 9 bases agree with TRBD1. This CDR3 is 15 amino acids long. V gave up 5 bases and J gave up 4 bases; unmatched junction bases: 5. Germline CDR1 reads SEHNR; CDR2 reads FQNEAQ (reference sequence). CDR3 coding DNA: TGTGCCAGCAGCACCTGGACAGGGGTCACCGGGGAGCTGTTTTTT. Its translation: CASSTWTGVTGELFF.

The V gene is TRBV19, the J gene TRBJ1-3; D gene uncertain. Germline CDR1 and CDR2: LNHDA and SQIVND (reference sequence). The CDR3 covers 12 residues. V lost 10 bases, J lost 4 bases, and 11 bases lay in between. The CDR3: CAKTACGNTIYF. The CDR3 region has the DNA TGTGCCAAGACTGCGTGCGGAAACACCATATATTTT. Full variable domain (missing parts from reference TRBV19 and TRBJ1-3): DGGITQSPKYLFRKEGQNVTLSCEQNLNHDAMYWYRQDPGQGLRLIYYSQIVNDFQKGDIAEGYSVSREKKESFPLTVTSAQKNPTAFYLCAKTACGNTIYFGEGSWLTVV.

Here the CDR3 reads CASSWDRGKETQYF. In nucleotides, the CDR3 is TGTGCCAGCAGTTGGGACAGGGGAAAAGAGACCCAGTACTTC. The chain combines TRBV28 with TRBJ2-5; 10 bases agree with TRBD1. The CDR3 extends over 14 amino acids. Germline V gives CDR1 MDHEN, CDR2 SYDVKM. V shed 4 bases and J 3 bases; nucleotides not matched to a gene: 2. Supplemented by reference TRBV28 and TRBJ2-5, the full variable domain reads DVKVTQSSRYLVKRTGEKVFLECVQDMDHENMFWYRQDPGLGLRLIYFSYDVKMKEKGDIPEGYSVSREKKERFSLILESASTNQTSMYLCASSWDRGKETQYFGPGTRLLVL.

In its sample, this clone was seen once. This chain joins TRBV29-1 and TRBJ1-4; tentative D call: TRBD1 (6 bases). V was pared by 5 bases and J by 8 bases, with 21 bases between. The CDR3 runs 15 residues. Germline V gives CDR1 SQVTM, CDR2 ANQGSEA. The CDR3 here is CSVLGTRALEEKLFF. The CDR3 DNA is TGCAGCGTTCTCGGGACACGCGCCTTGGAAGAAAAACTGTTTTTT.

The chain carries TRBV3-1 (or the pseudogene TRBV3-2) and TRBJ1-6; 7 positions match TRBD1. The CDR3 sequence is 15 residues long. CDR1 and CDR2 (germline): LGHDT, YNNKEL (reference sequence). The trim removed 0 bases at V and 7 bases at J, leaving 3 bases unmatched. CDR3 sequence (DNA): TGTGCCAGCAGCCAAGATTCCAGGGGGAATTCACCCCTCCACTTT. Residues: CASSQDSRGNSPLHF.

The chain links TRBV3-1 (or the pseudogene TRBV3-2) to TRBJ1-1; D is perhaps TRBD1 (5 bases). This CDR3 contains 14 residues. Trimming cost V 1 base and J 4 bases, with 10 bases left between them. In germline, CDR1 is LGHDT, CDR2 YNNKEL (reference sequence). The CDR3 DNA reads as TGTGCCAGCAGCCAAGGTGTCGGGGGCACTGAAGCTTTCTTT. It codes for CASSQGVGGTEAFF.

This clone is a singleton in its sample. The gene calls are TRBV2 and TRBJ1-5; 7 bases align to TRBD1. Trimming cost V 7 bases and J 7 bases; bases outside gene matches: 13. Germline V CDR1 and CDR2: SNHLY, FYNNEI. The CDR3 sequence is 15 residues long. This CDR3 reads CASTQEGDRVQPQHF. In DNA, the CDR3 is TGTGCCAGCACCCAAGAGGGCGACAGGGTCCAGCCCCAGCATTTT.

The CDR3 DNA is TGTGCCAGCAGTCACAACAGGGGATTACATGGCTACACCTTC. It yields the protein CASSHNRGLHGYTF. The chain uses TRBV28 and TRBJ1-2; 7 bases align to TRBD1. The V segment lost 5 bases and the J segment 6 bases; nucleotides outside the gene matches: 9. The CDR3 is 14 amino acids. Germline lookup yields CDR1 MDHEN and CDR2 SYDVKM.

Here the CDR3 DNA reads TGTGCCAGCAGTGCCTCCCGACAGGGCGTCTCCTATAATTCACCCCTCCACTTT. Amino acids: CASSASRQGVSYNSPLHF. J is TRBJ1-6 and V is TRBV6-1; 7 bases line up with TRBD1. Germline CDR1 and CDR2: MNHNS and SASEGT. This CDR3 is 18 amino acids long. V gave up 4 bases and J gave up 0 bases; unmatched junction bases: 9.

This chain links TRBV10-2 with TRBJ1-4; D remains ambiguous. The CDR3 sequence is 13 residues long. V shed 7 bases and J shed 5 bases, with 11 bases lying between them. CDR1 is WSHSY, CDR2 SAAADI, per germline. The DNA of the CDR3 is TGCGCCAGCACCCGGGTTACCAATGAAAAACTGTTTTTT. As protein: CASTRVTNEKLFF.

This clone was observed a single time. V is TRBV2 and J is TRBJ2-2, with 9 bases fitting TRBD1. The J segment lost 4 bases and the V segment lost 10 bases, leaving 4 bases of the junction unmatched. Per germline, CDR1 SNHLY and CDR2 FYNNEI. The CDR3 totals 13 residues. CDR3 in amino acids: CATGQGPTGELFF. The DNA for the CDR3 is TGTGCCACCGGACAGGGGCCCACCGGGGAGCTGTTTTTT.

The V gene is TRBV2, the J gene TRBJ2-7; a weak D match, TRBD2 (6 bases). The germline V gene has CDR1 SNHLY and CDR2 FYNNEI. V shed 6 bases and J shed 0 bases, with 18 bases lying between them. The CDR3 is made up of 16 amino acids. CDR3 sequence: CASRDPSGESSYEQYF. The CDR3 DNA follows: TGTGCCAGCAGGGATCCCTCGGGGGAAAGCTCCTACGAGCAGTACTTC.

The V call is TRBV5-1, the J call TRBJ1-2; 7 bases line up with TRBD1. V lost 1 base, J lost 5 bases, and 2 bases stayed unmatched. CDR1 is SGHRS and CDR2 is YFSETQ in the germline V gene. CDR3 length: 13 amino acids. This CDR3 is CASSLTQGYGYTF. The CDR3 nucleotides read TGCGCCAGCAGCTTGACACAGGGGTATGGCTACACCTTC.

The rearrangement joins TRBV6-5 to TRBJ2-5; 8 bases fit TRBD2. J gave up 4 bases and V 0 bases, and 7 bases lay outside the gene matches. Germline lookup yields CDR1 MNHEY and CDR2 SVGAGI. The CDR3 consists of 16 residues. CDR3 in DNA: TGTGCCAGCAGTTACTCGTCGGGGGGGTCGGGAGAGACCCAGTACTTC. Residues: CASSYSSGGSGETQYF.

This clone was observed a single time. CDR3 in DNA: TGCAGCGTTCGGGACAGGGATGGCTACACCTTC. Translated, it gives CSVRDRDGYTF. This chain connects TRBV29-1 to TRBJ1-2, with 9 bases matching TRBD1. The germline V gene encodes CDR1 SQVTM and CDR2 ANQGSEA. This CDR3 spans 11 amino acids. The V segment lost 5 bases and the J segment 6 bases; nucleotides outside the gene matches: 1.

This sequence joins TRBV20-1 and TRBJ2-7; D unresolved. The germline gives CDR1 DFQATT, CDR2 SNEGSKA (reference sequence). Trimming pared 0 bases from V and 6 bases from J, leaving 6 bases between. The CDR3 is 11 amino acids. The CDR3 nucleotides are TGCAGTGCTAGAGATCGGAGCGAGCAGTACTTC. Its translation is CSARDRSEQYF.

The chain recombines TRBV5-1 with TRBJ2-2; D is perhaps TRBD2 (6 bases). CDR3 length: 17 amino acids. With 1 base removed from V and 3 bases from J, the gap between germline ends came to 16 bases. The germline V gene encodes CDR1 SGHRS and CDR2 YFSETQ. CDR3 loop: CASSLNPGTVDTGELFF. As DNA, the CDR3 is TGCGCCAGCAGCTTGAACCCCGGGACTGTCGACACCGGGGAGCTGTTTTTT.

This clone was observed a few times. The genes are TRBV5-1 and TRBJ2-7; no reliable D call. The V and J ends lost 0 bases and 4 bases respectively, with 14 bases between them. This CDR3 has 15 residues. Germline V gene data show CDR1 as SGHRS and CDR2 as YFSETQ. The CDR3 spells CASSLAGSVGYEQYF. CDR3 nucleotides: TGCGCCAGCAGCTTGGCAGGATCGGTTGGGTACGAGCAGTACTTC. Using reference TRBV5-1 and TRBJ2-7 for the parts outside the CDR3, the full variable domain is KAGVTQTPRYLIKTRGQQVTLSCSPISGHRSVSWYQQTPGQGLQFLFEYFSETQRNKGNFPGRFSGRQFSNSRSEMNVSTLELGDSALYLCASSLAGSVGYEQYFGPGTRLTVT.

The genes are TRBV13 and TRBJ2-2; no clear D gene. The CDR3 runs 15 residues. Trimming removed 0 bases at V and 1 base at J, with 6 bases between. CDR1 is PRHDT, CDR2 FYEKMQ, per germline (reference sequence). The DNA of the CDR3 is TGTGCCAGCAGCTTAGGTACGGGGAACACCGGGGAGCTGTTTTTT. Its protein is CASSLGTGNTGELFF. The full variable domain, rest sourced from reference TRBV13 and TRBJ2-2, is AAGVIQSPRHLIKEKRETATLKCYPIPRHDTVYWYQQGPGQDPQFLISFYEKMQSDKGSIPDRFSAQQFSDYHSELNMSSLELGDSALYFCASSLGTGNTGELFFGEGSRLTVL.

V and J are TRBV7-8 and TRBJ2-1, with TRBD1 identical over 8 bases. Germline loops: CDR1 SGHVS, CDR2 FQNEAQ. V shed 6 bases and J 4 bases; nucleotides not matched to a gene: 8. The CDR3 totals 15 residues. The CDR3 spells CASSPKGQAYNEQFF. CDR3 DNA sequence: TGTGCCAGCAGTCCTAAGGGACAGGCATACAATGAGCAGTTCTTC.

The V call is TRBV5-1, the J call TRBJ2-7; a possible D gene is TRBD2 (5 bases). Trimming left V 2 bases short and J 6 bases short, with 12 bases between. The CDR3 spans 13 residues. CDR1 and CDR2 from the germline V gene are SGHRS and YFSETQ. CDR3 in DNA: TGCGCCAGCAGCTTCGGACTTTACGGCGAGCAGTACTTC. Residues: CASSFGLYGEQYF. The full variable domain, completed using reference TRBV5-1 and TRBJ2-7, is KAGVTQTPRYLIKTRGQQVTLSCSPISGHRSVSWYQQTPGQGLQFLFEYFSETQRNKGNFPGRFSGRQFSNSRSEMNVSTLELGDSALYLCASSFGLYGEQYFGPGTRLTVT.

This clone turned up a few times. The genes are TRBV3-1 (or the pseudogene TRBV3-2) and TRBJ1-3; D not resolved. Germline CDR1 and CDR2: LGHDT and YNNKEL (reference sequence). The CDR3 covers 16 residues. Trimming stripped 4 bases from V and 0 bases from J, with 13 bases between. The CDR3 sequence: CASSRTVPRSGNTIYF. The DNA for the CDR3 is TGTGCCAGCAGCCGCACCGTCCCGCGCTCTGGAAACACCATATATTTT.

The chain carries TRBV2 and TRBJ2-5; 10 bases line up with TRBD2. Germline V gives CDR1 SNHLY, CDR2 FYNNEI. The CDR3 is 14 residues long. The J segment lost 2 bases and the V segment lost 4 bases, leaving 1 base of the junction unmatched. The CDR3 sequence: CASSVLAGQETQYF. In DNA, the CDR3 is TGTGCCAGCAGTGTACTAGCGGGACAAGAGACCCAGTACTTC.

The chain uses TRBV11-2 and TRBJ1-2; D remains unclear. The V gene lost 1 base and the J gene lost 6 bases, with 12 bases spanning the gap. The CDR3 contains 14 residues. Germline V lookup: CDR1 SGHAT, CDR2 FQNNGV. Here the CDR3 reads CASSLGGSFDGYTF. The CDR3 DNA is TGTGCCAGCAGCTTAGGCGGAAGCTTCGATGGCTACACCTTC.

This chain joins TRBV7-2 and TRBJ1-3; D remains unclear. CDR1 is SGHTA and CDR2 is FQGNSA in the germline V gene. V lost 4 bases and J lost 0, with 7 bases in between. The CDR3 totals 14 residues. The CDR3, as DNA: TGTGCCAGCAGCTCGGACTCCTCTGGAAACACCATATATTTT. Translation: CASSSDSSGNTIYF.

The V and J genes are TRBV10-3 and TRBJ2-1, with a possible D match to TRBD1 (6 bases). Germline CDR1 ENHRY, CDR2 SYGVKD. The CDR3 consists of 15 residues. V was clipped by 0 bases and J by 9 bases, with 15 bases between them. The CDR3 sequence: CAISESPSQQGEQFF. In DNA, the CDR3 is TGTGCCATCAGTGAGTCCCCCTCACAACAGGGTGAGCAGTTCTTC.